This entry lists 30 T cell receptor beta chains sequenced from one sample in a study of cytomegalovirus exposure and HLA in healthy donors. A multiplex PCR was run with 60 Vbeta primers and 13 Jbeta primers. This table comes from immunoSEQ multiplex PCR, and its TCRdb copy is limited to in-frame clones, with some not included. The table shows 250,000 to 300,000 clones, with approximately 84% occurring only once. The sample taken for sequencing was PBMCs. All receptors come from a woman in her 40s in good health and CMV-seropositive.

This clone has only one observation. The CDR3 sequence is CASSLLAGNTGELFF. The CDR3 nucleotides are TGTGCCAGCAGTTTGCTAGCGGGAAACACCGGGGAGCTGTTTTTT. J is TRBJ2-2 and V is TRBV28; 9 bases are shared with TRBD2. The CDR3 is 15 amino acids. Germline V gene sequence: CDR1 MDHEN, CDR2 SYDVKM. Germline trimming cut 3 bases from V and 2 bases from J; bases unmatched to any gene: 1.

As concerns this clone: One junction end disagrees with the germline gene, perhaps due to a read error. The chain joins TRBV6-4 to TRBJ2-1, with 8 positions matching TRBD1. This CDR3 has 15 residues. Germline V gene sequence: CDR1 MRHNA, CDR2 SNTAGT. CDR3 in DNA: TGTGCCAGCAGAAGGACAGGGAACGGGTACAATAAGCAGTTCTTC. This gives the protein CASRRTGNGYNKQFF.

The chain joins TRBV29-1 to TRBJ1-1; tentative D call: TRBD1 (6 bases). Germline V gives CDR1 SQVTM, CDR2 ANQGSEA. V was trimmed by 5 bases and J by 4 bases, leaving 11 bases between them. The CDR3 is 12 amino acids. CDR3 DNA sequence: TGCAGCGTTTCACAGGGACCCACTGAAGCTTTCTTT. Its translation: CSVSQGPTEAFF.

The V call is TRBV5-1, the J call TRBJ2-3, with D maybe TRBD2 (6 bases). V lost 0 bases, J lost 2 bases, and 13 bases lay in between. Germline CDR1 reads SGHRS; CDR2 reads YFSETQ. The CDR3 has 16 amino acids. CDR3 protein: CASSLDVSGYTDTQYF. CDR3 sequence (DNA): TGCGCCAGCAGCTTGGATGTTAGCGGATACACAGATACGCAGTATTTT.

The CDR3 spells CASSEQLVPYEQYF. DNA for the CDR3: TGTGCCAGCAGTGAACAACTAGTTCCCTACGAGCAGTACTTC. This chain links TRBV6-1 with TRBJ2-7, with D perhaps TRBD2 (5 bases). Germline CDR1 reads MNHNS; CDR2 reads SASEGT. This CDR3 has 14 amino acids. Trimming shortened V by 2 bases and J by 2 bases, and 10 bases separated the two germline ends.

The V call is TRBV4-1, the J call TRBJ2-7, with 9 bases identical to TRBD2. With 0 bases clipped from V and 0 bases from J, the junction kept 6 bases outside the gene matches. Germline V gene data show CDR1 as MGHRA and CDR2 as YSYEKL. This CDR3 spans 17 amino acids. The CDR3 is CASSQDSGLALSYEQYF. For the CDR3, the DNA is TGCGCCAGCAGCCAAGATTCCGGACTAGCGCTCTCCTACGAGCAGTACTTC.

Only one count was recorded for this clone. V is TRBV29-1 and J is TRBJ1-1; TRBD1 matches at 7 bases. V gave up 2 bases and J gave up 1 base; unmatched junction bases: 4. CDR3 length: 14 amino acids. Germline V CDR1 and CDR2: SQVTM, ANQGSEA. CDR3 sequence reads: CSVELQGGNTEAFF. The CDR3 region has the DNA TGCAGCGTTGAACTCCAGGGGGGGAACACTGAAGCTTTCTTT.

The chain combines TRBV30 with TRBJ1-2; TRBD1 aligns across 7 bases. The CDR3 runs 17 residues. Trimming at V came to 4 bases and at J to 8 bases, leaving 22 bases not matched to a gene. The germline V gene has CDR1 GTSNPN and CDR2 SVGIG (reference sequence). CDR3: CAWTASRDSPRRRGYTF. The CDR3 nucleotides are TGTGCCTGGACAGCCTCCCGGGACAGCCCGAGGAGGCGAGGCTACACCTTC. The variable domain in full, completed from reference TRBV30 and TRBJ1-2, reads SQTIHQWPATLVQPVGSPLSLECTVEGTSNPNLYWYRQAAGRGLQLLFYSVGIGQISSEVPQNLSASRPQDRQFILSSKKLLLSDSGFYLCAWTASRDSPRRRGYTFGSGTRLTVV.

The V and J genes are TRBV9 and TRBJ2-7; the match to TRBD2 covers 9 bases. V lost 4 bases and J lost 3; bases outside the gene matches: 8. The CDR3 consists of 15 residues. The germline CDR1 and CDR2 sequences are SGDLS and YYNGEE. The CDR3 spells CASSPSGGILYEQYF. The CDR3 nucleotides are TGTGCCAGCAGCCCCAGCGGGGGGATACTCTACGAGCAGTACTTC. The variable domain in full, with the rest retrieved from reference TRBV9 and TRBJ2-7, is DSGVTQTPKHLITATGQRVTLRCSPRSGDLSVYWYQQSLDQGLQFLIQYYNGEERAKGNILERFSAQQFPDLHSELNLSSLELGDSALYFCASSPSGGILYEQYFGPGTRLTVT.

The chain links TRBV19 to TRBJ1-1; D call uncertain. The length of the CDR3 is 12 residues. V shed 4 bases and J shed 0 bases, with 3 bases lying between them. Germline CDR1 reads LNHDA; CDR2 reads SQIVND (reference sequence). The CDR3 DNA reads TGTGCCAGTAGTACCTTGAACACTGAAGCTTTCTTT. This sequence encodes CASSTLNTEAFF.

This clone has only a few counts. This CDR3 reads CASSEAQGQAIYGYTF. The CDR3 nucleotides read TGTGCCAGCAGTGAAGCACAGGGGCAAGCTATCTATGGCTACACCTTC. The V and J genes are TRBV2 and TRBJ1-2; 7 nucleotides match TRBD1. The CDR3 is 16 amino acids. Germline V gene lookup returns CDR1 SNHLY and CDR2 FYNNEI. With 0 bases clipped from V and 4 bases from J, the junction kept 8 bases outside the gene matches.

The chain has TRBV28 and TRBJ1-2; D unresolved. V was pared by 3 bases and J by 2 bases, with 7 bases between. The germline V gene has CDR1 MDHEN and CDR2 SYDVKM. The CDR3 is 13 amino acids. This chain's CDR3 is CASSLRENYGYTF. DNA for the CDR3: TGTGCCAGCAGTTTGAGGGAAAACTATGGCTACACCTTC.

The chain is built from TRBV2 and TRBJ2-5; 7 bases match TRBD2. J lost 5 bases, V lost 4 bases, and 10 bases had no gene match. This CDR3 has 15 residues. The germline V gene has CDR1 SNHLY and CDR2 FYNNEI. CDR3 region: CASSALLAGVETQYF. The CDR3 DNA follows: TGTGCCAGCAGTGCTTTGCTTGCGGGAGTGGAGACCCAGTACTTC.

J is TRBJ2-7 and V is TRBV2, with 7 positions matching TRBD1. The length of the CDR3 is 12 residues. CDR1 is SNHLY and CDR2 is FYNNEI in the germline V gene. Trimming took 7 bases from V and 2 from J; bases not matched to a gene: 2. The CDR3 region is CASTGTAYEQYF. CDR3 DNA sequence: TGTGCCAGCACCGGGACAGCCTACGAGCAGTACTTC.

V usage is TRBV19 and J usage is TRBJ2-6, with a tentative D call TRBD1 (6 bases). Germline V CDR1 and CDR2: LNHDA, SQIVND (reference sequence). V shed 3 bases and J shed 0 bases, with 15 bases lying between them. The CDR3 covers 18 residues. CDR3 in amino acids: CASSIASGTPSGANVLTF. The CDR3 nucleotides read TGTGCCAGTAGTATTGCGTCGGGGACACCCTCTGGGGCCAACGTCCTGACTTTC.

The chain combines TRBV29-1 with TRBJ2-7, with TRBD1 as a possible D gene (6 bases). This CDR3 is 13 amino acids long. The ends were cut back, 4 bases at V and 3 bases at J, with 13 bases in the middle. Germline V CDR1 and CDR2: SQVTM, ANQGSEA. The CDR3 reads CSVVFGGGYEQYF. DNA of the CDR3: TGCAGCGTTGTTTTTGGGGGCGGCTACGAGCAGTACTTC.

This chain connects TRBV10-3 to TRBJ2-4; no firm D call. The germline V gene has CDR1 ENHRY and CDR2 SYGVKD. Trimming left V 3 bases short and J 0 bases short, with 9 bases between. The CDR3 has 15 residues. CDR3 region: CAISDETKAKNIQYF. DNA of the CDR3: TGTGCCATCAGTGATGAGACAAAAGCCAAAAACATTCAGTACTTC.

The gene calls are TRBV30 and TRBJ2-1; TRBD2 might be the D (6 bases). The CDR3 has 16 residues. CDR1 is GTSNPN and CDR2 is SVGIG in the germline V gene (reference sequence). The V end lost 5 bases, the J end lost 6 bases, and 23 bases lay between the germline ends. The CDR3 loop reads CAWGDLPPENGNEQFF. The CDR3 nucleotides read TGTGCCTGGGGGGACTTACCGCCGGAGAACGGCAATGAGCAGTTCTTC.

The chain uses TRBV14 and TRBJ2-1; 8 positions match TRBD2. CDR3 length: 14 residues. With 4 bases clipped from V and 9 bases from J, the junction kept 8 bases outside the gene matches. Germline CDR1 and CDR2: SGHDN and FVKESK. CDR3 nucleotide sequence: TGTGCCAGCAGCCCGTCTCTAGCGGGTATTGAGCAGTTCTTC. It encodes CASSPSLAGIEQFF.

CDR3 sequence: CASSQDGQGAYGYTF. DNA for the CDR3: TGCGCCAGCAGCCAAGATGGACAGGGGGCATATGGCTACACCTTC. V and J are TRBV4-3 and TRBJ1-2; 11 bases align to TRBD1. Trimming at V came to 0 bases and at J to 5 bases, leaving 2 bases not matched to a gene. CDR1 and CDR2 (germline): LGHNA, YSLEER. The CDR3 is made up of 15 amino acids.

The CDR3 loop is CASSLVVGSSTDTQYF. CDR3 in DNA: TGCGCCAGCAGCTTGGTTGTCGGGAGTAGCACAGATACGCAGTATTTT. The chain employs TRBV5-1 and TRBJ2-3; D is perhaps TRBD2 (6 bases). This CDR3 is 16 amino acids long. Trimming cost V 0 bases and J 0 bases, with 11 bases left between them. Germline-derived CDR1 and CDR2 are SGHRS and YFSETQ.

This chain links TRBV7-6 with TRBJ1-3; the match to TRBD1 covers 7 bases. V lost 2 bases and J lost 4; bases outside the gene matches: 11. Germline CDR1 and CDR2: SGHVS and FNYEAQ. The CDR3 loop spans 17 amino acids. The CDR3 region has the DNA TGTGCCAGCAGCTTATTCCCTCGAGACAGGGAGGGAAACACCATATATTTT. This gives the protein CASSLFPRDREGNTIYF.

The rearrangement joins TRBV5-1 to TRBJ2-7, with D tentatively TRBD1 (6 bases). CDR3 length: 14 amino acids. Germline V lookup: CDR1 SGHRS, CDR2 YFSETQ. Trimming took 3 bases from V and 2 from J, leaving 12 bases between them. The CDR3: CASSYRDKTYEQYF. The CDR3 DNA reads as TGCGCCAGCAGCTACCGGGACAAAACCTACGAGCAGTACTTC.

V and J are TRBV28 and TRBJ2-4, with a weak D call TRBD2 (7 bases). V gave up 4 bases and J gave up 5 bases, with 9 bases separating them. Germline V gives CDR1 MDHEN, CDR2 SYDVKM. The CDR3 contains 13 residues. Here the CDR3 DNA reads TGTGCCAGCAGTTCGGGGGGCCAAAACATTCAGTACTTC. Translating it yields CASSSGGQNIQYF. Variable domain in full (rest from reference TRBV28 and TRBJ2-4): DVKVTQSSRYLVKRTGEKVFLECVQDMDHENMFWYRQDPGLGLRLIYFSYDVKMKEKGDIPEGYSVSREKKERFSLILESASTNQTSMYLCASSSGGQNIQYFGAGTRLSVL.

This clone was seen once. The chain is built from TRBV9 and TRBJ2-3; 8 bases fit TRBD2. Germline CDR1 is SGDLS and CDR2 is YYNGEE. This CDR3 contains 17 residues. After removal of 1 base from V and 1 base from J, the junction contained 8 bases not matched to a gene. CDR3 amino acids: CASSVKREPPGTDTQYF. CDR3 bases: TGTGCCAGCAGCGTAAAGCGGGAGCCCCCTGGCACAGATACGCAGTATTTT.

The V gene is TRBV27, the J gene TRBJ2-5; perhaps TRBD1 as D (5 bases). The DNA matches TRBJ2-7 better at its end, which makes the J call doubtful. CDR1 and CDR2 from the germline V gene are MNHEY and SMNVEV (reference sequence). This CDR3 spans 13 amino acids. The CDR3 sequence: CASSLSDSYEQYF. The CDR3 region has the DNA TGTGCCAGCAGTTTAAGCGACAGCTACGAGCAGTACTTC.

For the CDR3, the DNA is TGTGCCATCAAATCCTTAGCGGCTGGGAATGAGCAGTTCTTC. Residues: CAIKSLAAGNEQFF. The chain links TRBV10-3 to TRBJ2-1, with D tentatively TRBD2 (6 bases). V was cut by 7 bases and J by 7 bases, with 17 bases left in between. The V gene's germline CDR1 is ENHRY and CDR2 SYGVKD. The CDR3 is made up of 14 amino acids.

V is TRBV7-8 and J is TRBJ1-1, with D uncertain. CDR1 and CDR2 (germline): SGHVS, FQNEAQ. Deletions cut 4 bases from V and 1 base from J, with 7 bases between. This CDR3 is built from 13 residues. Written as DNA, the CDR3 is TGTGCCAGCAGCTCGTCTAGGAACACTGAAGCTTTCTTT. Translated: CASSSSRNTEAFF.

This chain links TRBV7-2 with TRBJ1-1, with D possibly TRBD1 on 6 matching bases. This CDR3 is 15 amino acids long. Germline V gives CDR1 SGHTA, CDR2 FQGNSA. V was cut by 5 bases and J by 0 bases, with 13 bases left in between. CDR3 nucleotide sequence: TGTGCCAGCAGCGCATCACAGGGTATGAACACTGAAGCTTTCTTT. Translating gives CASSASQGMNTEAFF. The whole variable domain, filled in from reference TRBV7-2 and TRBJ1-1, reads GAGVSQSPSNKVTEKGKDVELRCDPISGHTALYWYRQSLGQGLEFLIYFQGNSAPDKSGLPSDRFSAERTGGSVSTLTIQRTQQEDSAVYLCASSASQGMNTEAFFGQGTRLTVV.

The chain has TRBV15 and TRBJ2-1, with 10 bases aligning to TRBD1. The CDR3 loop spans 15 amino acids. Trimming cost V 8 bases and J 3 bases; bases outside gene matches: 7. Germline CDR1 is LNHNV and CDR2 is YYDKDF (reference sequence). The CDR3 region is CATDRQGADYNEQFF. CDR3 DNA: TGTGCCACCGACAGACAGGGGGCCGACTACAATGAGCAGTTCTTC.